This T cell receptor beta chain was sequenced for a study of shared clonotypes between healthy human individuals. Study background: The cohort comprised a couple of women and a few men. Their ages spanned 18 to 49 years.

This was a deep-level run. PCR replicates performed on unsorted PBMC used roughly 300 ng DNA, around 30,000 T cell genomes. Unsorted PBMC DNA went through sequencing on ten immunoSEQ deep assay plates. Clones were sequenced by immunoSEQ multiplex PCR, and TCRdb holds only the in-frame ones, with some missing. This sample has about 510,000 clones, with approximately 79% found just once. The J segment lost 0 bases and the V segment lost 3 bases, leaving 5 bases of the junction unmatched. CDR1 and CDR2 from the germline V gene are SGHNT and YYREEE (reference sequence). The CDR3 is 15 amino acids. The chain has TRBV5-4 and TRBJ1-1; TRBD1 matches at 7 bases. This sequence was found in a woman aged 40 to 50 in good health. Some clones in this sample may be carry-over from other donors' samples. Sequencing was carried out using PBMCs. The CDR3: CASSSLDRLNTEAFF. CDR3 DNA: TGTGCCAGCAGCTCGTTGGACAGGCTGAACACTGAAGCTTTCTTT.